This is a list of T cell receptor beta chains from one sample in a study of T cell repertoires in cytomegalovirus infection. The antigens of these receptors remain unknown. TCRdb independently ran MiXCR on the reads; one entry per CDR3 protein. Seen here are some 800,000 distinct CDR3 sequences, about 28% observed once, and the top ten hold about 12%. This specimen was cultured CD8+ T cells from PBMCs, taken from culture after CMV antigen stimulation. Receptors originate from a human donor in good health (CMV status not recorded). Some clones in this sample may be carry-over from other donors' samples. Both conserved end residues are part of each CDR3. A D gene is named only where the DNA matches it firmly. The listing skips clone size in some rows; elsewhere it reads once, few, many or a size class.

TRBJ1-2,few,TRBV14,.,CASSQVTSPGSDYGYTF,TGTGCCAGCAGCCAAGTAACTTCCCCAGGGTCCGACTATGGCTACACCTTC
TRBJ2-5,.,TRBV12-3/TRBV12-4,.,CASSFQGQETQYF,TGTGCCAGCAGTTTCCAGGGTCAAGAGACCCAGTACTTC
TRBJ1-1,few,TRBV4-1,.,CASSQEGGDFAAFF,TGCGCCAGCAGCCAAGAGGGGGGGGACTTTGCCGCTTTCTTT
TRBJ2-1,few,TRBV4-1,TRBD2,CASSQDILAGGNNEQFF,TGCGCCAGCAGCCAAGATATACTAGCGGGGGGGAATAATGAGCAGTTCTTC
TRBJ2-1,.,TRBV28,TRBD2,CASSYGGGGFSSYNEQFF,TGTGCCAGCAGTTACGGCGGGGGGGGTTTTAGCTCCTACAATGAGCAGTTCTTC
TRBJ2-7,.,TRBV24-1,.,CATSDRSFSTAGNYEQYF,TGTGCCACCAGTGACCGGTCCTTTTCGACAGCCGGAAACTACGAGCAGTACTTC
TRBJ1-1,few,TRBV7-6,.,CASSSKEGELNTEAFF,TGTGCCAGCAGCTCAAAAGAAGGGGAACTGAACACTGAAGCTTTCTTT
TRBJ1-1,.,TRBV6-5,.,CASRIQVNTEAFF,TGTGCCAGCAGGATCCAGGTGAACACTGAAGCTTTCTTT
TRBJ2-1,few,TRBV27,TRBD1,CASSRGTGGGNEQFF,TGTGCCAGCAGTCGCGGGACAGGGGGCGGCAATGAGCAGTTCTTC
TRBJ2-1,many,TRBV7-9,.,CASSLAFETVPHEQFF,TGTGCCAGCAGCTTAGCTTTTGAGACAGTGCCCCATGAGCAGTTCTTC
TRBJ1-4,few,TRBV6-2/TRBV6-3,.,CASSARRISTNEKLFF,TGTGCCAGCAGTGCCCGGAGAATTTCAACTAATGAAAAACTGTTTTTT
TRBJ2-3,many,TRBV11-3,.,CASSLGVVGDSTDTQYF,TGTGCCAGCAGCTTAGGGGTGGTAGGGGACAGCACAGATACGCAGTATTTT
TRBJ2-1,few,TRBV5-1,TRBD2,CASSLDPGGLNEQFF,TGCGCCAGCAGCTTGGATCCGGGGGGGCTCAATGAGCAGTTCTTC
TRBJ1-2,.,TRBV14,.,CASSQEVRPAYYGYTF,TGTGCCAGCAGCCAAGAAGTCCGACCGGCATACTATGGCTACACCTTC
TRBJ2-7,.,TRBV4-1,.,CASSQDRAGYEQYF,TGCGCCAGCAGCCAAGATCGGGCAGGGTACGAGCAGTACTTC
TRBJ1-1,few,TRBV4-3,.,CASSQVPIGSPRAEAFF,TGCGCCAGCAGCCAAGTCCCCATCGGTTCTCCTCGGGCTGAAGCTTTCTTT
TRBJ1-6,.,TRBV7-7,TRBD1,CASSLEDRSSYNSPLHF,TGTGCTAGCAGCTTGGAGGACAGGAGCTCCTATAATTCACCCCTCCACTTT
TRBJ1-1,.,TRBV7-8,.,CARSLERGMNTEAFF,TGTGCCCGCAGCTTAGAGCGGGGCATGAACACTGAAGCTTTCTTT
TRBJ1-2,.,TRBV5-6,.,CASSLEWQGSDYTF,TGTGCCAGCAGCTTGGAATGGCAGGGAAGTGACTACACCTTC
TRBJ1-2,few,TRBV19,TRBD1,CASSQKLTGSYGYTF,TGTGCCAGTAGCCAAAAACTGACAGGGAGCTATGGCTACACCTTC
TRBJ2-2,.,TRBV6-6,.,CASSYPPPGAAGELFF,TGTGCCAGCAGTTATCCCCCCCCGGGGGCCGCCGGGGAGCTGTTTTTT
TRBJ2-2,many,TRBV27,.,CASSFSAGELFF,TGTGCCAGCAGCTTTAGCGCCGGGGAGCTGTTTTTT
TRBJ1-3,.,TRBV7-6,.,CASRNWDSGNTLYF,TGTGCCAGCCGTAACTGGGACTCTGGAAACACCCTATATTTT
TRBJ2-7,.,TRBV5-5,TRBD1,CASSSEGTGLYEQYF,TGTGCCAGCAGCTCGGAGGGGACAGGGCTCTACGAGCAGTACTTC
TRBJ1-1,.,TRBV12-3/TRBV12-4,.,CASSLMGPTLMNTEAFF,TGTGCCAGCAGTTTAATGGGACCGACATTAATGAACACTGAAGCTTTCTTT
TRBJ1-1,few,TRBV4-3,.,CASSPSAVNTEAFF,TGCGCCAGCAGCCCCTCAGCGGTGAACACTGAAGCTTTCTTT
TRBJ1-1,.,TRBV12-5,.,CASGLGGSGTEAFF,TGTGCTAGTGGTTTGGGAGGGAGCGGCACTGAAGCTTTCTTT
TRBJ2-1,many,TRBV6-2/TRBV6-3,TRBD1,CASSWDSSYNEQFF,TGTGCCAGCAGTTGGGACAGCTCCTACAATGAGCAGTTCTTC
TRBJ1-2,.,TRBV15,TRBD1,CATSTPGTDGYTF,TGTGCCACCAGCACCCCTGGGACAGATGGCTACACCTTC
TRBJ2-1,few,TRBV5-1,.,CASSFRGGGEQFF,TGCGCCAGCAGCTTCAGGGGAGGCGGTGAGCAGTTCTTC
TRBJ2-5,few,TRBV6-6,.,CASSYPEGVLPSQETQYF,TGTGCCAGCAGTTACCCGGAAGGGGTACTTCCGTCCCAAGAGACCCAGTACTTC
TRBJ2-2,many,TRBV7-6,.,CASSPTSGRNTGELFF,TGTGCCAGCAGCCCGACCAGTGGGAGAAACACCGGGGAGCTGTTTTTT
TRBJ2-3,.,TRBV7-2,TRBD1,CASNFTTGGQDTQYF,TGTGCCAGCAACTTTACCACAGGGGGCCAAGATACGCAGTATTTT
TRBJ1-1,.,TRBV20-1,TRBD1,CSASPPRTGRTTEAFF,TGCAGTGCTAGTCCCCCCCGGACAGGGCGAACAACTGAAGCTTTCTTT
TRBJ1-1,few,TRBV6-1,.,CASSPGGPTEAFF,TGTGCCAGCAGCCCCGGGGGTCCCACTGAAGCTTTCTTT
TRBJ2-1,.,TRBV27,.,CASSLSLFYEQFF,TGTGCCAGCAGTCTTTCTTTGTTCTATGAGCAGTTCTTC
TRBJ2-1,.,TRBV5-1,.,CASSFEGLTYNEQFF,TGCGCCAGCAGCTTCGAGGGACTGACCTACAATGAGCAGTTCTTC
TRBJ2-1,many,TRBV12-3/TRBV12-4,.,CAISPGTQYNEQFF,TGTGCCATATCACCCGGGACACAATACAATGAGCAGTTCTTC
TRBJ2-7,.,TRBV15,TRBD1,CATSGTTGASYEQYF,TGTGCCACCAGCGGTACGACAGGGGCCTCCTACGAGCAGTACTTC
TRBJ2-2,few,TRBV6-1,.,CASSRQSPRAGELFF,TGTGCCAGCAGCAGACAGTCTCCTCGGGCCGGGGAGCTGTTTTTT
TRBJ1-3,.,TRBV6-1,.,CASRMDSSSGNTIYF,TGTGCCAGCAGGATGGACTCTAGCTCTGGAAACACCATATATTTT
TRBJ2-7,.,TRBV6-2/TRBV6-3,.,CASSQDPAYEQYF,TGTGCCAGCAGTCAAGATCCCGCCTACGAGCAGTACTTC
TRBJ1-1,.,TRBV5-1,.,CASSPPAGAGEAFF,TGCGCCAGCAGCCCCCCCGCAGGGGCCGGTGAAGCTTTCTTT
TRBJ1-2,.,TRBV6-5,.,CASSPDRHGYTF,TGTGCCAGCAGCCCCGACAGGCATGGCTACACCTTC
TRBJ2-7,.,TRBV27,TRBD2,CASSPWGGKSSYEQYF,TGTGCCAGCAGTCCCTGGGGGGGTAAAAGCTCCTACGAGCAGTACTTC
TRBJ2-1,.,TRBV7-3,.,CASSLDSPYNEQFF,TGTGCCAGCAGCTTAGACAGTCCCTACAATGAGCAGTTCTTC
TRBJ1-2,.,TRBV29-1,.,CSAGDGTYGYTF,TGCAGCGCAGGGGATGGGACCTATGGCTACACCTTC
TRBJ2-1,.,TRBV14,.,CASSQEGGPGGNSNEQFF,TGTGCCAGCAGCCAAGAGGGGGGACCGGGTGGGAACTCCAATGAGCAGTTCTTC
TRBJ2-1,few,TRBV20-1,.,CSADLNEQFF,TGCAGTGCTGACCTCAATGAGCAGTTCTTC
TRBJ2-2,few,TRBV2,.,CATNPASITGELFF,TGTGCCACCAACCCGGCGTCTATCACCGGGGAGCTGTTTTTT
TRBJ1-5,.,TRBV20-1,.,CSARDYQDSFPGAQHF,TGCAGTGCTAGAGACTATCAGGACAGCTTCCCAGGGGCCCAGCATTTT
TRBJ1-2,.,TRBV13,.,CASSLGRSGYTF,TGTGCCAGCAGCTTAGGGAGGAGTGGCTACACCTTC
TRBJ1-1,.,TRBV10-3,.,CATRTIGRRSNTEAFF,TGTGCCACAAGGACGATCGGCCGACGAAGTAACACTGAAGCTTTCTTT
TRBJ1-2,few,TRBV29-1,TRBD1,CSVPGQGNYGYTF,TGCAGCGTCCCGGGACAGGGGAACTATGGCTACACCTTC
TRBJ2-5,.,TRBV4-1,.,CASSQSTGPAETQYF,TGCGCCAGCAGCCAGTCGACGGGACCCGCAGAGACCCAGTACTTC